This T cell receptor beta chain was retrieved from a study of blood T cell repertoires in COVID-19. Study details: Samples came from the United States, Italy and Spain, spanning acute and convalescent COVID-19. PBMCs, B-cell-depleted T cells, or T cells provided the cDNA or gDNA that made up the material.

This CDR3 has 12 amino acids. Per germline, CDR1 SEHNR and CDR2 FQNEAQ (reference sequence). V was trimmed by 3 bases and J by 6 bases, leaving 8 bases between them. In the original analysis: Reference gene primer amplification yielded estimated nucleated cell counts. The method was immunoSEQ multiplex PCR; TCRdb's version includes in-frame clones alone and lacks a portion of them. V, J and clone size are those of that table, while D and trimming were read from the DNA. Among around 700,000 clones, 80% to 90% were seen once, and the ten largest hold 0.2% to 0.3%. The sequencing input was peripheral blood. The sequence was obtained from a woman between 18 and 29 years old with acute or convalescent COVID-19. J is TRBJ1-2 and V is TRBV7-9; D is uncertain. CDR3 DNA: TGTGCCAGCAGCTTCCCTGTTGATGGCTACACCTTC. This encodes CASSFPVDGYTF.